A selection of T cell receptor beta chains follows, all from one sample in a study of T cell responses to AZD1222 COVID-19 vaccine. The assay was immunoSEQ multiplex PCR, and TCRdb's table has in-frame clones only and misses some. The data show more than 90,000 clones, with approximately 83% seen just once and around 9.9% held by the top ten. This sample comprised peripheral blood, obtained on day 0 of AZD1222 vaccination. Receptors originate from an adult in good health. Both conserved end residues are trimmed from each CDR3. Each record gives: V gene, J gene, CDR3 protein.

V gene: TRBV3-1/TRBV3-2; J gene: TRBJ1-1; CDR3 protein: ASSQDSVLVTEAF
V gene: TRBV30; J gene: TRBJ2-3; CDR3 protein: AWARGTSGGTDTQY
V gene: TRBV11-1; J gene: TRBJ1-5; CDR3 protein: ASSFGVGQPQH
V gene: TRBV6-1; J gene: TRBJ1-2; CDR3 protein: ASSEGGSNYGYT
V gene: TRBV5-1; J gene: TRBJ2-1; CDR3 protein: ASSQGLNEQF
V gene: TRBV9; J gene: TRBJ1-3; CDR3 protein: ASSAGFVDTIY
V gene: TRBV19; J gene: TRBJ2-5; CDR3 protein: ASALTGNQETQY
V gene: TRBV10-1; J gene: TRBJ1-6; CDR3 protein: ASSESGQGSGSPLH
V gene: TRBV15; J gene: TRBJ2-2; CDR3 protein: ATSRDLGGWGTGELF
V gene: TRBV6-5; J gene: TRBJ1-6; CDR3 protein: ASRPKGNPNSPLH
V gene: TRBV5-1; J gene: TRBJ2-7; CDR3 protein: ASSPSAGSYEQY
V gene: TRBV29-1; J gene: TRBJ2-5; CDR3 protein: SVDPTRETQY
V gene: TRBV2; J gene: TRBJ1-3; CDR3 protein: ASSEQGPSGNTIY
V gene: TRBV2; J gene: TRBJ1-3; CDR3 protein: ASSVKQGGGNTIY
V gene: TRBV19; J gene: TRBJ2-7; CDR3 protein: ASSIGQGYSYEQY
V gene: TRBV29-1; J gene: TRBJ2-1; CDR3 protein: SFRSGGSSYNEQF
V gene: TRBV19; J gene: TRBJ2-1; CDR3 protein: ATNRASGYSSYNEQF
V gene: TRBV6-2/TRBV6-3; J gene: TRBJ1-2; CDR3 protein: ASSSGTVNTGYGYT
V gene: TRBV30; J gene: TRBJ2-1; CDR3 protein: AWSNGGDDEQF
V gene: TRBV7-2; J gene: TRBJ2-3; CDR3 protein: ASSLNTPGGGTDTQY
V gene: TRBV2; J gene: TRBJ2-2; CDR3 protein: ASRFTGELF
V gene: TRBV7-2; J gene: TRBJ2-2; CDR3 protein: ASSLAGGVGELF
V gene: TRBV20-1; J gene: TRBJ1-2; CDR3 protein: SALLGSYT
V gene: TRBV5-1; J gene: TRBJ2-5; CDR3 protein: ASSLLQGRRETQY
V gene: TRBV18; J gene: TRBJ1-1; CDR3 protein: ASSRALVADTEAF
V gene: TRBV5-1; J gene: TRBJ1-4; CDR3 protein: ASSLDLGAFFATNEKLF
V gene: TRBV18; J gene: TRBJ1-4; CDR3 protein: ASSPLSGTGVEKLF
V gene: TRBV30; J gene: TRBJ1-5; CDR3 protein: AWSAPGTINQPQH
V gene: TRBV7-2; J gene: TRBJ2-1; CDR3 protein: ASSNLKTSGRSNEQF
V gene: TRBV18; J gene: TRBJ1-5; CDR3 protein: ASSLVMTGAVSNQPQH
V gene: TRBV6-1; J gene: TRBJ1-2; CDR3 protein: ASSESQGAANYGYT
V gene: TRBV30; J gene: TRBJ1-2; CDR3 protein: ALKNYGYT
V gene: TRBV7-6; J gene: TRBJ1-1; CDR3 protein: ASSHDDRGRDEAF
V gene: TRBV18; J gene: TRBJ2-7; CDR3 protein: ASSQDAGGYEQY
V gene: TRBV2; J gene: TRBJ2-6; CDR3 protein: ASSQIRGVGANVLT
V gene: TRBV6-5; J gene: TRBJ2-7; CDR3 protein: ASSYRQPGSYEQY
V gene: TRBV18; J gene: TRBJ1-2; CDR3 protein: ASSPPSLGVNYGYT
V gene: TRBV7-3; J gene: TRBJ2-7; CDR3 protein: ASSIDRISHEQY
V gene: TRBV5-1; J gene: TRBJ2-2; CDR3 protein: ASSPKYPTNTGELF
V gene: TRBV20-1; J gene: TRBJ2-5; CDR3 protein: SSGSHGVGY
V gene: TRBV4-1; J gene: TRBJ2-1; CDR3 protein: ASSQEEEGTYNEQF
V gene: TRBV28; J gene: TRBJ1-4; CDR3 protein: ASSPGGHTTNEKLF
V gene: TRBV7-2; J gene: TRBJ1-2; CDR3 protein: ASSPQGGGNGYT
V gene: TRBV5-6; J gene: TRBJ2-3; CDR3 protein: ASSLVLGGTDTQY
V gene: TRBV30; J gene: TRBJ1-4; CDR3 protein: AWSIWGAREKLF
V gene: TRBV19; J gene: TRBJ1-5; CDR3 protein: ASSSPGNQPQH
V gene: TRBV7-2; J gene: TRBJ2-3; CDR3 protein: ASSPTGTTTDTQY
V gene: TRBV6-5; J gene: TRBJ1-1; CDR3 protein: ASRPQMNTEAF
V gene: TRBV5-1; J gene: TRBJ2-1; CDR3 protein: ASSAAPNNEQF
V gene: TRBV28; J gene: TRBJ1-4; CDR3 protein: ASRRTTTNEKLF
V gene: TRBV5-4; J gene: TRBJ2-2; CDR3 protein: ASSTGQGTNTGELF
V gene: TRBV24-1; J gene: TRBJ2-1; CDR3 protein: ATSDSPPGMGEQF
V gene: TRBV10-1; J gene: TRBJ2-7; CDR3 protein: ASPQPLAGVGEQY
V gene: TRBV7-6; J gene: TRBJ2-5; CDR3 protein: ASSSLAGAAKETQY
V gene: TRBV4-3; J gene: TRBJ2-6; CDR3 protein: ASSQAAPGQAGANVLT
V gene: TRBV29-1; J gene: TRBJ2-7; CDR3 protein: SVEVRDYEQY